This TCR beta chain was retrieved from a study of molecular identifiers for immune sequencing clone quantification. This clonotype was detected many times. As yet, its antigen is unknown. Investigators produced naive CD8 libraries from approximately 20,000 to 980,000 sorted cells, drawing on 10%, 30% or 50% RNA. Findings of the study overall: Barcode collisions between identical TCR molecules could shrink estimates of highly expanded clone sizes. Clones above 20 RNA copies contained over 99% of effector molecules and under 1% of naive molecules.

V was clipped by 1 base and J by 3 bases, with 12 bases between them. The V gene's germline CDR1 is MNHNS and CDR2 SASEGT. This CDR3 is 16 amino acids long. Bulk TCR libraries were made with methods that had been previously described and with listed TCR primers. TCRdb passed the PCR reads through MiXCR, listing each CDR3 protein once. Found here are hundreds of thousands of distinct CDR3 sequences, over 25% of them singletons; the top ten hold about 0.81%. The origin of this receptor is a human donor in good health. Some libraries in this study had Jurkat cell RNA spiked in. Input material: naive CD8+ T cells from blood, with Jurkat cell RNA spiked in. Subset specified: FACS-sorted CD8+CD4-CCR7+CD45RA+ naive T cells. The rearrangement uses TRBV6-1 and TRBJ2-2; maybe TRBD2 (5 bases). CDR3 amino acids: CASSEGSWRDTGELFF. In nucleotides, the CDR3 is TGTGCCAGCAGTGAAGGGTCCTGGCGGGACACCGGGGAGCTGTTTTTT.